The 25 T cell receptor beta chains reported below all come from one sample, sequenced in a study of blood T cell repertoires in COVID-19. Sequenced by immunoSEQ multiplex PCR; TCRdb stores in-frame clones only, minus some. The table has roughly 110,000 clones, about four fifths seen once; the top ten hold more than 13%. The sequencing sample was made of peripheral blood. These receptors all come from a woman in her sixties or seventies with acute or convalescent COVID-19.

V usage is TRBV6-2 or TRBV6-3 and J usage is TRBJ2-7; TRBD1 matches 7 bases. Germline CDR1 MNHEY, CDR2 SVGEGT. V was pared by 2 bases and J by 0 bases, with 10 bases of the junction left unmatched. The CDR3 totals 17 residues. The CDR3, as DNA: TGTGCCAGCAGTTACCCGAGGGTGACAGGGAGCTCCTACGAGCAGTACTTC. Translated: CASSYPRVTGSSYEQYF.

In the case of this clone: The same CDR3 arises from other DNA sequences in this sample as well. The chain uses TRBV11-2 and TRBJ2-7; 8 bases agree with TRBD2. Germline lookup yields CDR1 SGHAT and CDR2 FQNNGV. This CDR3 comprises 15 residues. V dropped 4 bases and J dropped 3; count of bases not matched to a gene: 8. The DNA for the CDR3 is TGTGCCAGCAGCTCACGCGTGCGGGGGGACTACGAGCAGTACTTC. Translation gives CASSSRVRGDYEQYF.

The chain has TRBV19 and TRBJ1-3; TRBD1 is a possible D gene (5 bases). V was clipped by 7 bases and J by 0 bases, with 16 bases between them. The germline V gene has CDR1 LNHDA and CDR2 SQIVND (reference sequence). The CDR3 covers 16 residues. CDR3 protein: CASTLGPGFSGNTIYF. The CDR3 DNA reads TGTGCCAGTACCTTGGGGCCCGGTTTCTCTGGAAACACCATATATTTT.

The chain combines TRBV5-1 with TRBJ2-1; 7 bases line up with TRBD2. The CDR3 consists of 15 residues. Germline lookup yields CDR1 SGHRS and CDR2 YFSETQ. With V trimmed by 0 bases and J by 5 bases, 5 bases remained unmatched. The CDR3 region is CASSLGLAQNNEQFF. The CDR3 region has the DNA TGCGCCAGCAGCTTGGGACTAGCCCAAAACAATGAGCAGTTCTTC. The variable domain in full, with the rest retrieved from reference TRBV5-1 and TRBJ2-1, is KAGVTQTPRYLIKTRGQQVTLSCSPISGHRSVSWYQQTPGQGLQFLFEYFSETQRNKGNFPGRFSGRQFSNSRSEMNVSTLELGDSALYLCASSLGLAQNNEQFFGPGTRLTVL.

The chain combines TRBV29-1 with TRBJ1-2; unclear D gene. The V gene's germline CDR1 is SQVTM and CDR2 ANQGSEA. CDR3 length: 13 residues. The V end was cut by 4 bases, the J end by 4 bases, with 13 bases between. CDR3 residues: CSVAPGGGYGYTF. For the CDR3, the DNA is TGCAGCGTTGCACCTGGTGGCGGCTATGGCTACACCTTC.

This sequence joins TRBV2 and TRBJ1-1; the D is unclear. Germline CDR1 reads SNHLY; CDR2 reads FYNNEI. The V end lost 7 bases, the J end lost 1 base, and 7 bases lay between the germline ends. This CDR3 spans 12 amino acids. In DNA, the CDR3 is TGTGCCAGCATAACACCGAACACTGAAGCTTTCTTT. Translation: CASITPNTEAFF.

The chain carries TRBV3-1 (or the pseudogene TRBV3-2) and TRBJ2-7; 7 bases align to TRBD1. V shed 1 base and J 3 bases; nucleotides not matched to a gene: 3. The CDR3 is made up of 14 amino acids. CDR1 LGHDT and CDR2 YNNKEL come from the germline V gene (reference sequence). CDR3 residues: CASSQAYRGYEQYF. In nucleotides, the CDR3 is TGTGCCAGCAGCCAAGCCTACAGGGGCTACGAGCAGTACTTC.

V and J are TRBV5-1 and TRBJ2-3; 7 bases are shared with TRBD1. From germline, CDR1 is SGHRS and CDR2 YFSETQ. After removal of 4 bases from V and 4 bases from J, the junction contained 3 bases not matched to a gene. The CDR3 consists of 13 residues. CDR3 nucleotide sequence: TGCGCCAGCAGCCCGGGACAGTCAGATACGCAGTATTTT. Protein product: CASSPGQSDTQYF.

V and J are TRBV7-7 and TRBJ2-3; 7 bases align to TRBD1. The CDR3 covers 15 residues. The germline V gene encodes CDR1 SSHAT and CDR2 FNYEAQ (reference sequence). J was trimmed by 2 bases and V by 1 base; bases with no gene match: 3. The CDR3 loop reads CASSLGQGSTDTQYF. The CDR3, as DNA: TGTGCCAGCAGCTTAGGACAGGGTTCCACAGATACGCAGTATTTT.

The chain employs TRBV7-8 and TRBJ2-1; maybe TRBD1 (5 bases). Germline V CDR1 and CDR2: SGHVS, FQNEAQ. V shed 5 bases and J shed 4 bases, with 21 bases lying between them. The CDR3 runs 17 residues. CDR3 DNA sequence: TGTGCCAGCAGCCCATATAGTTGGACACCAGGTTACAATGAGCAGTTCTTC. This gives the protein CASSPYSWTPGYNEQFF.

V gene TRBV24-1 combines with J gene TRBJ2-5; 10 bases are shared with TRBD2. Germline V lookup: CDR1 KGHDR, CDR2 SFDVKD. V gave up 4 bases and J gave up 2 bases; unmatched junction bases: 3. The CDR3 loop spans 15 amino acids. CDR3 bases: TGTGCCACCAGTGACCAGCGGGGGGGACAAGAGACCCAGTACTTC. Translation: CATSDQRGGQETQYF.

The chain recombines TRBV11-2 with TRBJ2-5; 10 bases match TRBD2. The V segment lost 3 bases and the J segment 4 bases; nucleotides outside the gene matches: 11. The CDR3 is 17 amino acids. Germline loops: CDR1 SGHAT, CDR2 FQNNGV. The CDR3 DNA reads as TGTGCCAGCAGCTTTTCTGTAGCGGGGGGCGCCGGAGAGACCCAGTACTTC. Translating it yields CASSFSVAGGAGETQYF.

The chain is built from TRBV12-3 or TRBV12-4 and TRBJ1-2; TRBD1 is a possible D gene (6 bases). This CDR3 is built from 13 residues. The V gene lost 6 bases and the J gene lost 5 bases, with 13 bases spanning the gap. The CDR3 coding sequence is TGTGCCAGCAGCCCCCGGGGGGCTTATGGCTACACCTTC. As protein: CASSPRGAYGYTF.

The chain employs TRBV29-1 and TRBJ1-1; 9 nucleotides match TRBD1. Trimming cost V 4 bases and J 1 base; bases outside gene matches: 1. CDR3 length: 13 residues. Germline assignment: CDR1 SQVTM and CDR2 ANQGSEA. The CDR3 DNA follows: TGCAGCGTTGGGGGACAGGGGAACACTGAAGCTTTCTTT. It is translated as CSVGGQGNTEAFF.

This chain joins TRBV28 and TRBJ2-5; 9 bases agree with TRBD1. V trimming: 6 bases; J trimming: 7 bases; junction bases outside the gene matches: 9. CDR1 MDHEN and CDR2 SYDVKM come from the germline V gene. The CDR3 extends over 14 amino acids. This CDR3 reads CASRPTGGGVTQYF. The CDR3 region has the DNA TGTGCCAGCAGGCCTACAGGGGGCGGGGTGACCCAGTACTTC. Filled out from reference TRBV28 and TRBJ2-5, the complete variable domain reads DVKVTQSSRYLVKRTGEKVFLECVQDMDHENMFWYRQDPGLGLRLIYFSYDVKMKEKGDIPEGYSVSREKKERFSLILESASTNQTSMYLCASRPTGGGVTQYFGPGTRLLVL.

This clone turned up a few times. This chain uses TRBV6-2 or TRBV6-3 with TRBJ2-2, with D possibly matching TRBD1 (6 bases). Germline assignment: CDR1 MNHEY and CDR2 SVGEGT. The V gene lost 2 bases and the J gene lost 6 bases, with 13 bases spanning the gap. The CDR3 spans 15 residues. The CDR3 DNA sequence: TGTGCCAGCAGTTACGGGGTAGCAGGGGCCGGGGAGCTGTTTTTT. As protein: CASSYGVAGAGELFF.

This clone came up once. V usage is TRBV5-1 and J usage is TRBJ1-3; no reliable D call. There are 15 residues in the CDR3. Germline values: CDR1 SGHRS, CDR2 YFSETQ. Trimming stripped 4 bases from V and 0 bases from J, with 11 bases between. The CDR3 here is CASSEGSFSGNTIYF. DNA of the CDR3: TGCGCCAGCAGCGAGGGCAGCTTCTCTGGAAACACCATATATTTT.

The chain combines TRBV3-1 (or the pseudogene TRBV3-2) with TRBJ2-2; TRBD2 aligns across 8 bases. CDR3 length: 16 residues. Germline CDR1 and CDR2: LGHDT and YNNKEL (reference sequence). Trimming took 6 bases from V and 0 from J; bases not matched to a gene: 6. CDR3 sequence: CASSREGGANTGELFF. CDR3 sequence (DNA): TGTGCCAGCAGTCGGGAGGGAGGGGCGAACACCGGGGAGCTGTTTTTT.

The chain carries TRBV7-9 and TRBJ2-7, with a tentative D call TRBD2 (6 bases). The V end was cut by 2 bases, the J end by 5 bases, with 16 bases between. CDR1 and CDR2 from the germline V gene are SEHNR and FQNEAQ (reference sequence). The CDR3 totals 15 residues. CDR3 residues: CASSLTQREIDEQYF. The DNA for the CDR3 is TGTGCCAGCAGCTTAACCCAACGGGAGATCGACGAGCAGTACTTC.

This clone was picked up one time. Compared with germline, one end of the junction differs, possibly owing to a read error. V gene TRBV5-1 combines with J gene TRBJ2-7; 7 nucleotides align to TRBD2. The CDR3 sequence is 14 residues long. CDR1 is SGHRS and CDR2 is YFSETQ in the germline V gene. The CDR3 DNA is TGCGCCAGCAGCCGCGGGACTACCTCCCACGAGCAGTACTTC. As protein: CASSRGTTSHEQYF.

A single count supports this clone. The CDR3 nucleotides are TGTGCCAGCTCACCACCGGGACAGCCCTTTAGCAATCAGCCCCAGCATTTT. Protein: CASSPPGQPFSNQPQHF. The chain is built from TRBV18 and TRBJ1-5, with TRBD1 matching over 7 bases. The CDR3 runs to 17 residues. V was clipped by 0 bases and J by 0 bases; unmatched bases: 5. From germline, CDR1 is KGHSH and CDR2 LQKENI.

The chain links TRBV28 to TRBJ1-4; a weak D match, TRBD1 (5 bases). The CDR3 loop spans 16 amino acids. Trimming left V 5 bases short and J 1 base short, with 14 bases between. The germline V gene has CDR1 MDHEN and CDR2 SYDVKM. The CDR3 loop reads CASSAPGGETNEKLFF. The CDR3 DNA follows: TGTGCCAGCAGTGCCCCCGGGGGGGAAACTAATGAAAAACTGTTTTTT.

This clone came up a few times. The genes are TRBV5-6 and TRBJ1-2; possible D gene TRBD1, 5 bases. Trimming removed 4 bases from V and 2 bases from J, with 9 bases in between. CDR1 and CDR2 from the germline V gene are SGHDT and YYEEEE. The CDR3 spans 13 residues. Here the CDR3 DNA reads TGTGCCAGCAGCCCTGACAGAAACTATGGCTACACCTTC. The encoded protein is CASSPDRNYGYTF. Complete variable domain (other parts from reference TRBV5-6 and TRBJ1-2): DAGVTQSPTHLIKTRGQQVTLRCSPKSGHDTVSWYQQALGQGPQFIFQYYEEEERQRGNFPDRFSGHQFPNYSSELNVNALLLGDSALYLCASSPDRNYGYTFGSGTRLTVV.

The chain joins TRBV5-1 to TRBJ2-7; TRBD1 matches 10 bases. CDR1 is SGHRS and CDR2 is YFSETQ in the germline V gene. The CDR3 length is 15 residues. The junction had 5 bases not matched to a gene; V was cut back by 0 bases and J by 5 bases. CDR3 coding DNA: TGCGCCAGCAGCTTGGGAGGGACAGGGGAGAACGAGCAGTACTTC. This gives the protein CASSLGGTGENEQYF.

CDR3 amino acids: CASQVQVGQNYGYTF. In DNA form, the CDR3 reads TGCGCCAGCCAAGTACAGGTTGGACAGAACTATGGCTACACCTTC. The J gene is TRBJ1-2, the V gene TRBV5-1, with a possible D match to TRBD1 (6 bases). Germline V CDR1 and CDR2: SGHRS, YFSETQ. This CDR3 has 15 residues. The germline V and J ends were trimmed by 7 bases and 2 bases, with 18 bases remaining between them.